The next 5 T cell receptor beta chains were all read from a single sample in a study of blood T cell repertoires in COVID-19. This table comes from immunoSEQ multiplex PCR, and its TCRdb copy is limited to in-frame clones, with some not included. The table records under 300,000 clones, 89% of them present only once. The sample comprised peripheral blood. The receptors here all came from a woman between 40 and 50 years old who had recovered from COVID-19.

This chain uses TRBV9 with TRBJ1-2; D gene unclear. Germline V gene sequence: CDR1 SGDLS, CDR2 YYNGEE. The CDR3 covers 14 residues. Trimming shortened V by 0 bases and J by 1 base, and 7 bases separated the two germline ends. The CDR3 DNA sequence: TGTGCCAGCAGCGTAGCGGTAGATAACTATGGCTACACCTTC. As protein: CASSVAVDNYGYTF.

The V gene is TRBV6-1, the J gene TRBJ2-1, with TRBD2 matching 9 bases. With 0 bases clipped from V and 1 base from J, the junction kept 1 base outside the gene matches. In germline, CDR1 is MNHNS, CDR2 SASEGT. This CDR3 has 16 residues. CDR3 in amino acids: CASSEARGGSYNEQFF. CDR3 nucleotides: TGTGCCAGCAGTGAAGCGCGGGGGGGTTCCTACAATGAGCAGTTCTTC.

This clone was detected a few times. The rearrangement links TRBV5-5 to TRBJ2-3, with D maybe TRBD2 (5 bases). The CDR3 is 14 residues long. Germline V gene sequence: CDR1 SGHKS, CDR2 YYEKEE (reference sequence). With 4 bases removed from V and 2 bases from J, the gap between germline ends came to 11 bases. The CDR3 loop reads CASSPRRDTDTQYF. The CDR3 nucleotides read TGTGCCAGCAGCCCTCGCCGGGACACAGATACGCAGTATTTT.

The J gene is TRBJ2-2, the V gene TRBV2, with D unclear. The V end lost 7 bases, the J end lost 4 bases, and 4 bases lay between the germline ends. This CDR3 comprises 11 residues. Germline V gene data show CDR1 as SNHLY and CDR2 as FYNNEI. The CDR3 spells CASTVTGELFF. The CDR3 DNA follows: TGTGCCAGCACAGTCACCGGGGAGCTGTTTTTT.

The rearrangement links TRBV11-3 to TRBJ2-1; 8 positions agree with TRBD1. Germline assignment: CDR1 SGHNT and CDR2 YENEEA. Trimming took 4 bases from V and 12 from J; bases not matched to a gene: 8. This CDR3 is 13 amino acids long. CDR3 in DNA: TGTGCCAGCAGCTCAGGGGGCGGAACGGCGCAGTTCTTC. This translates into CASSSGGGTAQFF.